This T cell receptor (beta chain) derives from a study of OX40 agonist ivuxolimab in advanced cancers. The V end lost 5 bases, the J end lost 4 bases, and 9 bases lay between the germline ends. CDR1 SGHTA and CDR2 FQGNSA come from the germline V gene. The CDR3 spans 12 residues. The repertoire was sequenced with immunoSEQ multiplex PCR; TCRdb's copy has only in-frame clones and lacks some. Here the sample spans 30,000 or so clones, roughly 85% being singletons. The receptor was isolated from an adult with an advanced solid tumor such as melanoma, head and neck, liver or kidney cancer. The sample here was CD4+ or CD8+ T cells sorted from blood, taken in a trial of the OX40 agonist ivuxolimab. The genes are TRBV7-2 and TRBJ2-7; D ambiguous. The CDR3 sequence is CASSLSSYEQYF. CDR3 in DNA: TGTGCCAGCAGCCTAAGTTCTTACGAGCAGTACTTC.